This T cell receptor (beta chain) was obtained from a study of blood T cell repertoires in COVID-19. Assay used: immunoSEQ multiplex PCR; TCRdb lists only in-frame clones, some missing. The data contain more than 200,000 clones, around nine tenths of them singletons. There are 15 residues in the CDR3. J was trimmed by 2 bases and V by 2 bases; bases with no gene match: 3. Germline assignment: CDR1 SGHKS and CDR2 YYEKEE (reference sequence). Participants' reported clinical history set cohort assignment. The receptor was isolated from a man in his thirties or forties who had recovered from COVID-19. The J gene is TRBJ1-4, the V gene TRBV5-5; TRBD1 matches at 7 bases. Sequencing was performed on PBMCs or T cells enriched from blood (not recorded which). The CDR3 bases are TGTGCCAGCAGCTTTACGGGACAGACTAATGAAAAACTGTTTTTT. It yields the protein CASSFTGQTNEKLFF. Variable domain in full (rest from reference TRBV5-5 and TRBJ1-4): DAGVTQSPTHLIKTRGQQVTLRCSPISGHKSVSWYQQVLGQGPQFIFQYYEKEERGRGNFPDRFSARQFPNYSSELNVNALLLGDSALYLCASSFTGQTNEKLFFGSGTQLSVL.